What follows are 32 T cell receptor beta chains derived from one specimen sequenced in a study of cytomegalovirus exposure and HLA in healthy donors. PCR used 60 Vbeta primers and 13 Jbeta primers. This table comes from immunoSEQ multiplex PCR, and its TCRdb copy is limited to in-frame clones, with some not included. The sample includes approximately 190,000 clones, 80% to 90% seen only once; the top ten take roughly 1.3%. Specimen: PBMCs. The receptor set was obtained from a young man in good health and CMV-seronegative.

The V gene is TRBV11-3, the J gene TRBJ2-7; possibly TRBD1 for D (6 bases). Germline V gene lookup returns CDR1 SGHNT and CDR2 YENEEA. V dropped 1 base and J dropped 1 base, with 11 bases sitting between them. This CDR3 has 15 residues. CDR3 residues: CASSLVGQSSYEQYF. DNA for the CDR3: TGTGCCAGCAGCTTAGTAGGACAGTCTTCCTACGAGCAGTACTTC.

The CDR3 DNA sequence: TGTGCCAGCAGCTTACAGGTGAACACTGAAGCTTTCTTT. It is translated as CASSLQVNTEAFF. This chain connects TRBV11-3 to TRBJ1-1; no clear D gene. The CDR3 covers 13 residues. Germline V gene data show CDR1 as SGHNT and CDR2 as YENEEA. V was pared by 2 bases and J by 0 bases, with 4 bases between.

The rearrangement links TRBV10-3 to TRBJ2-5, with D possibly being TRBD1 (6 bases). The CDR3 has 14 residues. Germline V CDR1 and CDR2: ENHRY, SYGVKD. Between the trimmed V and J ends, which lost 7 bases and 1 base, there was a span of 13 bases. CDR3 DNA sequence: TGTGCCATCAAACCGGACAGTTCCCAAGAGACCCAGTACTTC. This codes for CAIKPDSSQETQYF.

Here the CDR3 reads CASSSPPGEQFF. The CDR3 DNA reads as TGTGCCAGCAGTTCCCCACCCGGGGAGCAGTTCTTC. This chain uses TRBV27 with TRBJ2-1; D remains ambiguous. The germline CDR1 and CDR2 sequences are MNHEY and SMNVEV (reference sequence). Trimming cost V 4 bases and J 10 bases, with 11 bases left between them. The CDR3 covers 12 residues.

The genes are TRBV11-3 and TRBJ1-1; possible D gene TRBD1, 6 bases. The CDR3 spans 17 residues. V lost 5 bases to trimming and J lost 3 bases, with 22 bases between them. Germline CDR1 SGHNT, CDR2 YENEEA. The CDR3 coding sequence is TGTGCCAGCAGCCCGAAGCGGGGGGCCCCTGCGGACACTGAAGCTTTCTTT. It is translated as CASSPKRGAPADTEAFF.

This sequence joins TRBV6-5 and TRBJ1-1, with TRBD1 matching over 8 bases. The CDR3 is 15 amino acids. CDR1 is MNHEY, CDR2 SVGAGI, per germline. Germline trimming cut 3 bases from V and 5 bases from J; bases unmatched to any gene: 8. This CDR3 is CASSYSQTGVTEAFF. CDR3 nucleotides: TGTGCCAGCAGTTATTCCCAGACAGGGGTTACTGAAGCTTTCTTT.

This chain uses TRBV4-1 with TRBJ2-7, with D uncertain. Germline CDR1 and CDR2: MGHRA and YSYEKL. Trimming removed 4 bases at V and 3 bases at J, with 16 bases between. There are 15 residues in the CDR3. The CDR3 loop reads CASSRSSDTLYEQYF. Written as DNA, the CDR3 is TGCGCCAGCAGCCGGTCGTCTGACACTCTCTACGAGCAGTACTTC.

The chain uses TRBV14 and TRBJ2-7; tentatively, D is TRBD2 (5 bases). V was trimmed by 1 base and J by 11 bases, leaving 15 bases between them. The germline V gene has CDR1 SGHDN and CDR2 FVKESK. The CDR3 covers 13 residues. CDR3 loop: CASSQAGSGKEYF. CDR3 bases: TGTGCCAGCAGCCAAGCTGGATCGGGGAAAGAGTACTTC.

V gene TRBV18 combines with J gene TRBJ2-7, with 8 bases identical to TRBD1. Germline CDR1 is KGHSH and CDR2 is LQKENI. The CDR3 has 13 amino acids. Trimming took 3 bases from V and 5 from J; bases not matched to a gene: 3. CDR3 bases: TGTGCCAGCTCACCCCTGACAGGGGACGAGCAGTACTTC. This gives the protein CASSPLTGDEQYF.

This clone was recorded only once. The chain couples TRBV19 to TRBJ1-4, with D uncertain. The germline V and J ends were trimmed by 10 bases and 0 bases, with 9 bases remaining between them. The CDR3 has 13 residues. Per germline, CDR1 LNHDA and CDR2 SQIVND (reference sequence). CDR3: CATAGTTNEKLFF. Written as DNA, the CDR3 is TGTGCCACTGCCGGGACAACTAATGAAAAACTGTTTTTT. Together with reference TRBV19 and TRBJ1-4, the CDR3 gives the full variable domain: DGGITQSPKYLFRKEGQNVTLSCEQNLNHDAMYWYRQDPGQGLRLIYYSQIVNDFQKGDIAEGYSVSREKKESFPLTVTSAQKNPTAFYLCATAGTTNEKLFFGSGTQLSVL.

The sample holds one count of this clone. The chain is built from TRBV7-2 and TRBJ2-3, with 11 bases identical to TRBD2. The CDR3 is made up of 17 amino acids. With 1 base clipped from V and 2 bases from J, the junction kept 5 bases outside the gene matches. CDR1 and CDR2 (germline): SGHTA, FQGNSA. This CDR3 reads CASSLGRLAGYTDTQYF. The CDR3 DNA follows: TGTGCCAGCAGCTTAGGACGACTAGCGGGGTACACAGATACGCAGTATTTT.

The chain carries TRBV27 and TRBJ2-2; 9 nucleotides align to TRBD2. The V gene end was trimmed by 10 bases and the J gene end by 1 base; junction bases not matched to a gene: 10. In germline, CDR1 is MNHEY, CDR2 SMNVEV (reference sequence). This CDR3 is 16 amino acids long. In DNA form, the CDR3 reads TGTGCCACTACGCGGGGGGGTGCTGGGAACACCGGGGAGCTGTTTTTT. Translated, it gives CATTRGGAGNTGELFF.

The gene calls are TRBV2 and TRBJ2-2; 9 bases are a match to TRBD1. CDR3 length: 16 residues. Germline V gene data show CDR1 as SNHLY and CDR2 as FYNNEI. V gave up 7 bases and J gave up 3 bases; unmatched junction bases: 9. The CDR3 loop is CASMPDRGPYTGELFF. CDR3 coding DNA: TGTGCCAGCATGCCGGACAGGGGACCCTACACCGGGGAGCTGTTTTTT.

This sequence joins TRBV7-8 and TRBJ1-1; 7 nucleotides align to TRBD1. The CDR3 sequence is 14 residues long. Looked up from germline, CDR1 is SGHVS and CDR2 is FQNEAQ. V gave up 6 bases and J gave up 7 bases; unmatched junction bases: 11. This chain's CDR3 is CASRSPGTEGEAFF. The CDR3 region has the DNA TGTGCCAGCAGAAGTCCCGGGACAGAGGGTGAAGCTTTCTTT.

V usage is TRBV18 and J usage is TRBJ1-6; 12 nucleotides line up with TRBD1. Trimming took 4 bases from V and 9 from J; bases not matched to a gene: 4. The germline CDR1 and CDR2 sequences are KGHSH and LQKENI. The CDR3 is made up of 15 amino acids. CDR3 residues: CASSLGTGGGSPLHF. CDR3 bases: TGTGCCAGCTCACTCGGGACAGGGGGCGGTTCACCCCTCCACTTT.

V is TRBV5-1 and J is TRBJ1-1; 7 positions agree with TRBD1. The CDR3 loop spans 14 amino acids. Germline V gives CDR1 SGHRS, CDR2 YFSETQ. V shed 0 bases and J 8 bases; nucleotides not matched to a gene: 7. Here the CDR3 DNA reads TGCGCCAGCAGCTTGGGGGGGACAGCAACCGAAGCTTTCTTT. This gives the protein CASSLGGTATEAFF.

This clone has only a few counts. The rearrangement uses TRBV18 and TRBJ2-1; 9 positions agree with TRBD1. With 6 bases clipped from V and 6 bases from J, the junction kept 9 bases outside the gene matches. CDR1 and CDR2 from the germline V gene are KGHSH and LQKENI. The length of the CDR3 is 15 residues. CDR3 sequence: CASSLQTGGSNEQFF. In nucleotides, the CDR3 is TGTGCCAGCTCCCTCCAGACAGGGGGGTCCAATGAGCAGTTCTTC.

CDR3 region: CASSSRGVAGDEQYF. The CDR3 DNA is TGTGCCAGCAGTTCCCGGGGGGTAGCGGGAGACGAGCAGTACTTC. This chain connects TRBV6-5 to TRBJ2-7; 9 bases match TRBD2. The germline V gene has CDR1 MNHEY and CDR2 SVGAGI. The CDR3 is made up of 15 amino acids. With V trimmed by 4 bases and J by 5 bases, 9 bases remained unmatched.

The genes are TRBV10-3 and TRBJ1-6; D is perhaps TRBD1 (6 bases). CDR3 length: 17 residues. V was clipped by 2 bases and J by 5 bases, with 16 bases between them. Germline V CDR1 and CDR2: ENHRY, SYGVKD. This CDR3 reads CAISEGKQGGNNSPLHF. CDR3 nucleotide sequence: TGTGCCATCAGTGAGGGAAAACAGGGTGGGAATAATTCACCCCTCCACTTT.

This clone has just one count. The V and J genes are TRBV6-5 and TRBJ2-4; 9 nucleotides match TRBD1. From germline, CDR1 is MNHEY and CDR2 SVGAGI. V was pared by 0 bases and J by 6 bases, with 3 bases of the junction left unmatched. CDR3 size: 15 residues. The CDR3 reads CASSYSGTGSNIQYF. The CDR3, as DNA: TGTGCCAGCAGTTACTCGGGGACAGGGTCAAACATTCAGTACTTC.

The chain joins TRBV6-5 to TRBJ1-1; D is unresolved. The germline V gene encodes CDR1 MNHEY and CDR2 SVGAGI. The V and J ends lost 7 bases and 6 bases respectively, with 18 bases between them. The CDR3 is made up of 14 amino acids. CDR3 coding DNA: TGTGCCAGCACCCAAATTGGAATTGGAGCTGAAGCTTTCTTT. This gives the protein CASTQIGIGAEAFF.

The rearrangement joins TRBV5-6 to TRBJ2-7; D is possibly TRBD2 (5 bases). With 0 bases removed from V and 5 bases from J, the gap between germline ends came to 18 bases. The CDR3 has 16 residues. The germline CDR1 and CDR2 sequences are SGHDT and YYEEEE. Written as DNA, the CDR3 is TGTGCCAGCAGCTTGGGGGTGGGGAACGGGATAGACGAGCAGTACTTC. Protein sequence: CASSLGVGNGIDEQYF.

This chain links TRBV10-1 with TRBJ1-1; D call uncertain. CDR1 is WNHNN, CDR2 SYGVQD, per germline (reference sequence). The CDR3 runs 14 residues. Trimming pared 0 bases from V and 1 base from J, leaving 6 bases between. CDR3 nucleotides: TGCGCCAGCAGTGAGTCGGTCAGGAACACTGAAGCTTTCTTT. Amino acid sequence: CASSESVRNTEAFF.

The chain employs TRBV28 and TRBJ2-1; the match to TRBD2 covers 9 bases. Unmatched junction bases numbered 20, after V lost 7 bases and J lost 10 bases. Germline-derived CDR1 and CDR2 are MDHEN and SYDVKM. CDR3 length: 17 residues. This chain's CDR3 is CASIPGGAGGPEREQFF. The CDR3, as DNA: TGTGCCAGCATCCCCGGTGGGGCGGGAGGGCCCGAGCGAGAGCAGTTCTTC.

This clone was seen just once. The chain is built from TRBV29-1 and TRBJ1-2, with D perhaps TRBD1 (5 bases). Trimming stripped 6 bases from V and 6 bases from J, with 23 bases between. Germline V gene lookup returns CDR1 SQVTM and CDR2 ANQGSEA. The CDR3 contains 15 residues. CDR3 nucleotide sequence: TGCAGCGTCCAGCTGGGCCTGGGACTACTCCATGGCTACACCTTC. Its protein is CSVQLGLGLLHGYTF.

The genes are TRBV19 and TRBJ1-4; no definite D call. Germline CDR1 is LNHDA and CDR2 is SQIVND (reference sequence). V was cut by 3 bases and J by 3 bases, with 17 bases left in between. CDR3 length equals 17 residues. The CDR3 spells CASSMIGVGRANEKLFF. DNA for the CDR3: TGTGCCAGTAGTATGATCGGTGTGGGTCGGGCTAATGAAAAACTGTTTTTT.

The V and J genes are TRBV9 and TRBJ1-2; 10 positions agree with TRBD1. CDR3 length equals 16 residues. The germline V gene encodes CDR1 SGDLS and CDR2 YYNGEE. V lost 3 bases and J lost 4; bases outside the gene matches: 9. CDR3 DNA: TGTGCCAGCAGCGGGAGACAGGGGGCGCGCGTCTATGGCTACACCTTC. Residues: CASSGRQGARVYGYTF.

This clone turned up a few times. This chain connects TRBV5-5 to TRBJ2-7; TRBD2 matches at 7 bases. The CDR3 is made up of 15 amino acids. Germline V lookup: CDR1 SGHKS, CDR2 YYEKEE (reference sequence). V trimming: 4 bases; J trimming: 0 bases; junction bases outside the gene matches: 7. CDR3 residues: CASSGTTTRSYEQYF. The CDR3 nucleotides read TGTGCCAGCAGCGGGACTACTACGCGCTCCTACGAGCAGTACTTC.

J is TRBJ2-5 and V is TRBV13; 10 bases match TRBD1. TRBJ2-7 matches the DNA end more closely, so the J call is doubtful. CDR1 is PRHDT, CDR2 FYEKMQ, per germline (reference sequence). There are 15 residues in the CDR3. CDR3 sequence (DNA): TGTGCCAGCAGCTTAGGCGGGACAGGGGTATCCGAGCAGTACTTC. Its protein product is CASSLGGTGVSEQYF.

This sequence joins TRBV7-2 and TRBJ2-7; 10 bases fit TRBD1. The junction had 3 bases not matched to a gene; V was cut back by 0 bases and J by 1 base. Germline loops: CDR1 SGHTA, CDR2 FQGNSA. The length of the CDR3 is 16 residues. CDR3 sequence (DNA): TGTGCCAGCAGCTTAGCGGGGACAGGGGCTTCCTACGAGCAGTACTTC. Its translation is CASSLAGTGASYEQYF.

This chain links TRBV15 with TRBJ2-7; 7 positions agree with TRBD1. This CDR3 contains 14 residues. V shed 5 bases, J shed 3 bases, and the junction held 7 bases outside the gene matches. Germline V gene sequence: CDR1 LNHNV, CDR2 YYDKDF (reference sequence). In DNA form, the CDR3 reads TGTGCCACCAGCTTGAGGGACAGCTACTACGAGCAGTACTTC. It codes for CATSLRDSYYEQYF.

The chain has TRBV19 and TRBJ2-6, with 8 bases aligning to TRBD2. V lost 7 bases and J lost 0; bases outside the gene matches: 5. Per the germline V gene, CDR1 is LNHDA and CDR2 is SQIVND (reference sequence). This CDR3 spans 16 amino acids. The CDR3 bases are TGTGCCAGTAATGGCGGGGGGCCCTCTGGGGCCAACGTCCTGACTTTC. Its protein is CASNGGGPSGANVLTF.